A single sample is the source of the 3 T cell receptor beta chains below, sequenced in a study of CD8 T cells in ankylosing spondylitis (dated 2017 in TCRdb). Library preparation used 5' RACE. The run used an Illumina HiSeq 2500. TCRdb reworked the public reads: Q25 trimming with fastp, MiXCR clone assembly, productive beta chains retained. Rows merge per CDR3 protein into single entries with the most common DNA and genes. For this sample there are 30,000 or so distinct CDR3 sequences; roughly 5.3% appear just once. Of the sample, around 1.8% is held by the ten largest clones. Specimen: blood, either unsorted or a sorted T cell fraction (not recorded which). These receptors all come from a female donor with ankylosing spondylitis or in good health (not recorded which).

This clonotype came up many times. This chain uses TRBV9 with TRBJ1-1; D is uncertain. Trimming took 0 bases from V and 1 from J, leaving 7 bases between them. The germline gives CDR1 SGDLS, CDR2 YYNGEE. This CDR3 is built from 14 residues. Here the CDR3 DNA reads TGTGCCAGCAGCGTAGAACAGAAGAACACTGAAGCTTTCTTT. Amino acids: CASSVEQKNTEAFF.

This clonotype was seen at least ten times. The chain is built from TRBV9 and TRBJ2-3, with D unclear. Germline CDR1 reads SGDLS; CDR2 reads YYNGEE. V lost 0 bases to trimming and J lost 1 base, with 6 bases between them. CDR3 length equals 14 residues. The CDR3: CASSVGRRTDTQYF. The CDR3 DNA reads as TGTGCCAGCAGCGTAGGTAGGCGCACAGATACGCAGTATTTT.

This clonotype was seen ten or more times. The chain links TRBV9 to TRBJ1-1; tentative D call: TRBD1 (6 bases). CDR1 and CDR2 from the germline V gene are SGDLS and YYNGEE. Trimming took off 0 bases at V and 6 bases at J, with 12 bases between the two ends. The CDR3 has 14 residues. The CDR3: CASSVVGGNPEAFF. Written as DNA, the CDR3 is TGTGCCAGCAGCGTAGTGGGGGGCAACCCTGAAGCTTTCTTT.